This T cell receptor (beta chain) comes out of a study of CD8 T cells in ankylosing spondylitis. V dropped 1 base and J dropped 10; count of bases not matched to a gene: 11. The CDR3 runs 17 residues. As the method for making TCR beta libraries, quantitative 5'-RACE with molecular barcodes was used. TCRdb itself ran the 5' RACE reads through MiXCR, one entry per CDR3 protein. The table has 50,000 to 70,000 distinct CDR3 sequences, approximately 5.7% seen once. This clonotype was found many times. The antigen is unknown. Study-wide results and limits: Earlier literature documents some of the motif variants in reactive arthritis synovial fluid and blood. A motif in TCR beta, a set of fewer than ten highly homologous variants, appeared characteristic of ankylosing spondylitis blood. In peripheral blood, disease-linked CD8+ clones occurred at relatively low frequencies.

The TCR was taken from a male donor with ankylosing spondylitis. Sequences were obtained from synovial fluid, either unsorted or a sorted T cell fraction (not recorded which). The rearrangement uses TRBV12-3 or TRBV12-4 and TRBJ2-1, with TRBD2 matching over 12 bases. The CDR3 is CASSLGGSTSGRREQFF. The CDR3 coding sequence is TGTGCCAGCAGTTTAGGGGGAAGTACTAGCGGGAGGAGGGAGCAGTTCTTC.